Following are 30 T cell receptor beta chains from one sample sequenced in a study of Ad26.COV2.S vaccination and SARS-CoV-2 variants. Treatment reported: roughly 20 received Ad26.COV2.S at low or high dose, single or two shots; 5 received placebo; per-sample allocation not given. Sample collection was performed on day 63 after the first vaccine or placebo injection. Clones were read by immunoSEQ multiplex PCR, and TCRdb kept only the in-frame ones, dropping some. The table lists hundreds of thousands of clones, around 90% of them singletons. The material sequenced was peripheral blood, taken in a trial of Ad26.COV2.S vaccine versus placebo. All receptors derive from a person aged 18 to 59 who received the Ad26.COV2.S COVID-19 vaccine or a placebo.

This clone was picked up one time. This chain links TRBV18 with TRBJ1-2; 7 nucleotides match TRBD1. The CDR3 length is 13 residues. J lost 5 bases, V lost 3 bases, and 3 bases had no gene match. Per germline, CDR1 KGHSH and CDR2 LQKENI. The CDR3 DNA follows: TGTGCCAGCTCACCCCAGACAGGGTATGGCTACACCTTC. Its protein product is CASSPQTGYGYTF.

V gene TRBV19 combines with J gene TRBJ2-2; TRBD2 matches 9 bases. Germline V gene data show CDR1 as LNHDA and CDR2 as SQIVND (reference sequence). V shed 9 bases, J shed 4 bases, and the junction held 18 bases outside the gene matches. This CDR3 region has 18 residues. As DNA, the CDR3 is TGTGCCAGAGGACGGACTGGAGCGGGGGGTTCGATCACCGGGGAGCTGTTTTTT. This sequence encodes CARGRTGAGGSITGELFF.

This chain links TRBV7-9 with TRBJ2-1; either TRBD1 or TRBD2 may fit D (6 bases each). Germline V CDR1 and CDR2: SEHNR, FQNEAQ (reference sequence). Trimming took 1 base from V and 5 from J, leaving 24 bases between them. This CDR3 has 19 amino acids. CDR3 protein: CASSLVGWGPSGVNNEQFF. The DNA for the CDR3 is TGTGCCAGCAGCTTAGTAGGTTGGGGGCCTTCGGGAGTAAACAATGAGCAGTTCTTC.

This clone was seen many times. The J gene is TRBJ2-7, the V gene TRBV6-1, with 10 nucleotides matching TRBD1. From germline, CDR1 is MNHNS and CDR2 SASEGT. After removal of 1 base from V and 3 bases from J, the junction contained 0 bases not matched to a gene. The CDR3 sequence is 14 residues long. The CDR3 bases are TGTGCCAGCAGTGAAGGGACAGGGGGCTACGAGCAGTACTTC. Translated, it gives CASSEGTGGYEQYF.

The genes are TRBV19 and TRBJ1-6, with D perhaps TRBD1 (5 bases). CDR3 size: 13 residues. Deletions cut 7 bases from V and 6 bases from J, with 10 bases between. Per the germline V gene, CDR1 is LNHDA and CDR2 is SQIVND (reference sequence). CDR3 region: CASTGTVNSPLHF. The CDR3 coding sequence is TGTGCCAGTACAGGGACTGTTAATTCACCCCTCCACTTT.

This sequence joins TRBV19 and TRBJ2-3; the D is unclear. The CDR3 spans 13 residues. The ends were cut back, 3 bases at V and 2 bases at J, with 6 bases in the middle. Per the germline V gene, CDR1 is LNHDA and CDR2 is SQIVND (reference sequence). This CDR3 is CASSMVNTDTQYF. The CDR3 coding sequence is TGTGCCAGTAGTATGGTTAACACAGATACGCAGTATTTT.

The chain combines TRBV19 with TRBJ1-1; no definite D call. V was cut by 5 bases and J by 0 bases, with 25 bases left in between. The CDR3 is 19 residues long. Germline lookup yields CDR1 LNHDA and CDR2 SQIVND (reference sequence). In DNA, the CDR3 is TGTGCCAGTAGTTTACGGCAGAATATACGTCCCGTCATGAACACTGAAGCTTTCTTT. Amino acids: CASSLRQNIRPVMNTEAFF.

The genes are TRBV6-2 or TRBV6-3 and TRBJ2-1; 13 bases align to TRBD2. The CDR3 extends over 17 amino acids. Germline V gene sequence: CDR1 MNHEY, CDR2 SVGEGT. After removal of 2 bases from V and 7 bases from J, the junction contained 8 bases not matched to a gene. The CDR3 loop is CASSYPGTSGIRNEQFF. The CDR3 DNA sequence: TGTGCCAGCAGTTACCCCGGGACTAGCGGGATCAGAAATGAGCAGTTCTTC.

V usage is TRBV5-1 and J usage is TRBJ1-1; D gene unclear. CDR1 and CDR2 from the germline V gene are SGHRS and YFSETQ. CDR3 length: 15 amino acids. Trimming stripped 0 bases from V and 5 bases from J, with 14 bases between. CDR3 amino acids: CASSLVVRSSTEAFF. As DNA, the CDR3 is TGCGCCAGCAGCTTGGTAGTGCGCTCCTCGACTGAAGCTTTCTTT.

This chain links TRBV28 with TRBJ1-2; 7 bases match TRBD1. The CDR3 sequence is 18 residues long. J gave up 0 bases and V 2 bases, and 12 bases lay outside the gene matches. CDR1 is MDHEN and CDR2 is SYDVKM in the germline V gene. CDR3 sequence (DNA): TGTGCCAGCAGTTTAACCACAGGGGCACTTCGGGCTAACTATGGCTACACCTTC. Amino acid sequence: CASSLTTGALRANYGYTF.

The chain links TRBV19 to TRBJ2-1; 12 bases fit TRBD2. V gave up 6 bases and J gave up 8 bases; unmatched junction bases: 11. From germline, CDR1 is LNHDA and CDR2 SQIVND (reference sequence). This CDR3 has 16 amino acids. CDR3 sequence: CASSHMTSGRNDEQFF. DNA for the CDR3: TGTGCCAGTAGCCACATGACTAGCGGGAGAAACGATGAGCAGTTCTTC.

This rearrangement joins TRBV9 to TRBJ1-2; TRBD1 aligns across 7 bases. Germline CDR1 is SGDLS and CDR2 is YYNGEE. With 2 bases clipped from V and 3 bases from J, the junction kept 4 bases outside the gene matches. The CDR3 has 14 residues. The CDR3 loop is CASSVSQGDYGYTF. The DNA for the CDR3 is TGTGCCAGCAGCGTCTCCCAGGGGGACTATGGCTACACCTTC.

The CDR3 DNA sequence: TGTGCCAGCAGTGTATTTGGGGGCCAGGGTGAAAAACTGTTTTTT. Translation gives CASSVFGGQGEKLFF. This rearrangement joins TRBV2 to TRBJ1-4; weak D call: TRBD1 (6 bases). Germline V CDR1 and CDR2: SNHLY, FYNNEI. CDR3 size: 15 residues. Trimming pared 4 bases from V and 7 bases from J, leaving 16 bases between.

V gene TRBV7-2 combines with J gene TRBJ2-3; TRBD2 matches at 7 bases. The CDR3 consists of 15 residues. CDR1 is SGHTA and CDR2 is FQGNSA in the germline V gene. V trimming: 1 base; J trimming: 7 bases; junction bases outside the gene matches: 8. The CDR3 sequence is CASSLGTRGGNTQYF. In DNA form, the CDR3 reads TGTGCCAGCAGCTTAGGTACCCGCGGGGGAAATACGCAGTATTTT.

The chain recombines TRBV6-5 with TRBJ2-1; maybe TRBD2 (6 bases). CDR3 size: 13 residues. Germline CDR1 reads MNHEY; CDR2 reads SVGAGI. Trimming removed 7 bases from V and 5 bases from J, with 12 bases in between. The CDR3 loop reads CASTRGINNEQFF. The CDR3 DNA sequence: TGTGCCAGCACCCGCGGGATTAACAATGAGCAGTTCTTC.

This chain joins TRBV6-6 and TRBJ1-5, with a tentative D call TRBD1 (6 bases). CDR3 length: 16 amino acids. Trimming pared 5 bases from V and 0 bases from J, leaving 14 bases between. CDR1 and CDR2 (germline): MNHNY, SVGAGI (reference sequence). CDR3 loop: CASSLTTGNSNQPQHF. The CDR3 DNA is TGTGCCAGCAGTCTCACTACAGGGAATAGCAATCAGCCCCAGCATTTT.

V usage is TRBV6-2 or TRBV6-3 and J usage is TRBJ1-5; unclear D gene. In germline, CDR1 is MNHEY, CDR2 SVGEGT. CDR3 length: 12 residues. Trimming took off 1 base at V and 4 bases at J, with 2 bases between the two ends. This chain's CDR3 is CASSYLNQPQHF. As DNA, the CDR3 is TGTGCCAGCAGTTACTTGAATCAGCCCCAGCATTTT.

The sample holds a few counts of this clone. This chain connects TRBV11-2 to TRBJ2-1; 8 bases agree with TRBD2. The J segment lost 2 bases and the V segment lost 7 bases, leaving 7 bases of the junction unmatched. Germline CDR1 is SGHAT and CDR2 is FQNNGV. This CDR3 has 15 residues. The CDR3 protein is CASTYPGRAYNEQFF. CDR3 DNA: TGTGCCAGCACCTACCCCGGGAGGGCCTACAATGAGCAGTTCTTC.

The genes are TRBV28 and TRBJ1-6; tentatively, D is TRBD1 (5 bases). The germline V gene has CDR1 MDHEN and CDR2 SYDVKM. The germline V and J ends were trimmed by 5 bases and 8 bases, with 16 bases remaining between them. The CDR3 totals 15 residues. CDR3 coding DNA: TGTGCCAGCAGTGGTCAAGGGGCTGGGGATTCACCCCTCCACTTT. It translates to CASSGQGAGDSPLHF. Complete variable domain (other parts from reference TRBV28 and TRBJ1-6): DVKVTQSSRYLVKRTGEKVFLECVQDMDHENMFWYRQDPGLGLRLIYFSYDVKMKEKGDIPEGYSVSREKKERFSLILESASTNQTSMYLCASSGQGAGDSPLHFGNGTRLTVT.

The chain is built from TRBV4-1 and TRBJ1-5, with no clear D. Germline V gives CDR1 MGHRA, CDR2 YSYEKL. The CDR3 loop spans 15 amino acids. Trimming cost V 1 base and J 1 base, with 8 bases left between them. The CDR3 sequence is CASSQAEYSNQPQHF. Here the CDR3 DNA reads TGCGCCAGCAGCCAAGCAGAATACAGCAATCAGCCCCAGCATTTT.

This chain links TRBV2 with TRBJ2-3; D not resolved. This CDR3 contains 12 residues. The V and J ends lost 0 bases and 6 bases respectively, with 4 bases between them. Germline assignment: CDR1 SNHLY and CDR2 FYNNEI. The CDR3 loop is CASSEAEDTQYF. In DNA, the CDR3 is TGTGCCAGCAGTGAAGCCGAGGATACGCAGTATTTT.

This chain connects TRBV7-2 to TRBJ2-5, with D possibly being TRBD1 (6 bases). The germline gives CDR1 SGHTA, CDR2 FQGNSA. The CDR3 extends over 14 amino acids. V was trimmed by 8 bases and J by 6 bases, leaving 19 bases between them. CDR3 protein: CASSIGRGTQTQYF. The CDR3 region has the DNA TGTGCCAGCTCGATAGGCAGGGGCACCCAGACCCAGTACTTC.

The chain has TRBV30 and TRBJ1-5; D call uncertain. The V end lost 0 bases, the J end lost 1 base, and 10 bases lay between the germline ends. Germline values: CDR1 GTSNPN, CDR2 SVGIG (reference sequence). This CDR3 contains 15 residues. The CDR3 region has the DNA TGTGCCTGGAGTGTACTTGGGGTCAGCAATCAGCCCCAGCATTTT. This encodes CAWSVLGVSNQPQHF. Complete variable domain (other parts from reference TRBV30 and TRBJ1-5): SQTIHQWPATLVQPVGSPLSLECTVEGTSNPNLYWYRQAAGRGLQLLFYSVGIGQISSEVPQNLSASRPQDRQFILSSKKLLLSDSGFYLCAWSVLGVSNQPQHFGDGTRLSIL.

This chain connects TRBV13 to TRBJ1-1; TRBD1 might be the D (6 bases). The V gene's germline CDR1 is PRHDT and CDR2 FYEKMQ (reference sequence). The CDR3 loop spans 17 amino acids. Trimming took off 3 bases at V and 1 base at J, with 18 bases between the two ends. The CDR3 DNA is TGTGCCAGCAGCTTCTCGGGGGGCTTACTGAAGAACACTGAAGCTTTCTTT. It is translated as CASSFSGGLLKNTEAFF. Combining the CDR3 with reference TRBV13 and TRBJ1-1 gives the whole variable domain AAGVIQSPRHLIKEKRETATLKCYPIPRHDTVYWYQQGPGQDPQFLISFYEKMQSDKGSIPDRFSAQQFSDYHSELNMSSLELGDSALYFCASSFSGGLLKNTEAFFGQGTRLTVV.

The V call is TRBV5-4, the J call TRBJ2-1; D gene uncertain. Germline lookup yields CDR1 SGHNT and CDR2 YYREEE (reference sequence). V was pared by 1 base and J by 8 bases, with 4 bases between. The length of the CDR3 is 11 residues. In DNA form, the CDR3 reads TGTGCCAGCAGCTTGAATTATGAGCAGTTCTTC. Its translation is CASSLNYEQFF.

This chain connects TRBV9 to TRBJ2-5; D might be TRBD1 (7 bases). Deletions cut 6 bases from V and 2 bases from J, with 14 bases between. Germline CDR1 and CDR2: SGDLS and YYNGEE. The CDR3 runs 14 residues. CDR3 region: CASNRRGAQETQYF. The CDR3 bases are TGTGCCAGCAATCGCAGGGGGGCGCAAGAGACCCAGTACTTC. Filled out from reference TRBV9 and TRBJ2-5, the complete variable domain reads DSGVTQTPKHLITATGQRVTLRCSPRSGDLSVYWYQQSLDQGLQFLIQYYNGEERAKGNILERFSAQQFPDLHSELNLSSLELGDSALYFCASNRRGAQETQYFGPGTRLLVL.

The chain employs TRBV19 and TRBJ1-6, with D hard to call. CDR3 length equals 16 residues. V was shortened by 1 base and J by 10 bases, with 17 bases between the two germline ends. Germline V gene data show CDR1 as LNHDA and CDR2 as SQIVND (reference sequence). The CDR3 DNA sequence: TGTGCCAGTAGTATAGGGGCCTGGAATTTGATGTCACCCCTCCACTTT. Protein product: CASSIGAWNLMSPLHF.

The CDR3 protein is CASSTGQRTYNEQFF. The CDR3 bases are TGTGCCAGCAGTACCGGGCAGAGGACCTACAATGAGCAGTTCTTC. The chain employs TRBV28 and TRBJ2-1, with D unresolved. Trimming pared 5 bases from V and 2 bases from J, leaving 13 bases between. The CDR3 totals 15 residues. Germline-derived CDR1 and CDR2 are MDHEN and SYDVKM.

A single count supports this clone. J is TRBJ2-1 and V is TRBV6-5, with 8 bases matching TRBD1. Germline-derived CDR1 and CDR2 are MNHEY and SVGAGI. Unmatched junction bases numbered 10, after V lost 5 bases and J lost 7 bases. The CDR3 contains 15 residues. CDR3 nucleotide sequence: TGTGCCAGCAGTCCCCCGTCGACAGGGGTAAATGAGCAGTTCTTC. Protein product: CASSPPSTGVNEQFF.

This clone showed up just once. The V and J genes are TRBV11-2 and TRBJ2-2; D is possibly TRBD2 (6 bases). V was shortened by 3 bases and J by 7 bases, with 9 bases between the two germline ends. The CDR3 extends over 13 amino acids. Germline V gene lookup returns CDR1 SGHAT and CDR2 FQNNGV. CDR3 sequence reads: CASSLEGSGELFF. CDR3 bases: TGTGCCAGCAGCTTGGAGGGCAGCGGGGAGCTGTTTTTT.